The text below deals with one T cell receptor (beta chain). The antigen remains unidentified. TCRdb keeps only in-frame clones here, not all; method: immunoSEQ multiplex PCR. The sample lists roughly 100,000 clones; nearly 90% were seen once. The data originate from a study of T cell responses to AZD1222 COVID-19 vaccine. Findings and limits, study-wide: Only six individuals given AZD1222 were seropositive at baseline. In a largely white British group with more females than males, clonal diversity was possibly underestimated.

The CDR3 extends over 14 amino acids. CDR1 and CDR2 from the germline V gene are LNHDA and SQIVND (reference sequence). V lost 1 base, J lost 6 bases, and 0 bases stayed unmatched. This clonotype originated in an adult who received the AZD1222 COVID-19 vaccine. J is TRBJ2-7 and V is TRBV19; 13 bases line up with TRBD2. The sample here was peripheral blood, taken 28 days after the second AZD1222 dose. DNA for the CDR3: TGTGCCAGTAGTATAGGACTAGCGGGAGGCGAGCAGTACTTC. It translates to CASSIGLAGGEQYF.